A selection of T cell receptor beta chains follows, all from one sample in a study of T cell repertoires in cytomegalovirus infection. No antigen is known for these receptors. TCRdb called the reads again in MiXCR, with one record for every CDR3 protein. This sample carries about 500,000 distinct CDR3 sequences, about 33% of them seen once, and the ten largest clones take around a sixth. The material sequenced was cultured PBMCs, taken from culture after CMV antigen stimulation. All receptors come from a human donor in good health (CMV status not recorded). Some clones in this sample may be carry-over from other donors' samples. CDR3s leave out the opening cysteine and the closing phenylalanine or tryptophan.

J gene	V gene	CDR3 protein
TRBJ1-1	TRBV5-6	ASSLLGTALPEAF
TRBJ1-5	TRBV28	ASSLSGVIQPQH
TRBJ1-1	TRBV12-3/TRBV12-4	ASSLGAGAGTEAF
TRBJ2-7	TRBV15	ATSREGVSYEQY
TRBJ1-5	TRBV12-3/TRBV12-4	ASSPGPESQPQH
TRBJ2-2	TRBV6-6	AIMFTSGNTGELF
TRBJ2-1	TRBV4-1	ASSQDGAASRYNEQF
TRBJ2-2	TRBV7-6	ASVRDRPNTGELF
TRBJ2-4	TRBV6-1	ACQEGAVAKNIQY
TRBJ2-7	TRBV7-8	ASSLLRTTFEQY
TRBJ2-5	TRBV7-2	ASSSGLFQETQY
TRBJ2-1	TRBV5-4	ASSFQDSLYEQF
TRBJ2-1	TRBV24-1	ATSHGGAYNEQF
TRBJ1-6	TRBV6-1	ASSDRVDNSPLH
TRBJ2-1	TRBV29-1	SVEDHQREGPALYNEQF
TRBJ2-7	TRBV6-6	ASSPDRVTYEQY
TRBJ2-2	TRBV7-6	ASSLNRDTGELF
TRBJ1-2	TRBV28	ASSLTGVWYGYT
TRBJ2-5	TRBV11-2	ASSSQFQETQY
TRBJ1-1	TRBV10-3	AISAGYTEAF
TRBJ2-2	TRBV12-3/TRBV12-4	ASSLFGELF
TRBJ2-7	TRBV10-3	AIGNSSYEQY
TRBJ1-5	TRBV6-5	ASRPSGKYQPQH
TRBJ2-1	TRBV5-1	ASSFAGGHYNEQF
TRBJ1-5	TRBV7-2	ASSLEPGAERSQH
TRBJ2-7	TRBV27	ASSFMDRLKAYEQY
TRBJ1-2	TRBV29-1	SVAPGFPFYGYT
TRBJ2-5	TRBV7-4	ASSLDPAGEGETQY
TRBJ2-1	TRBV30	AWRGDWGSYNEQF
TRBJ2-7	TRBV28	ASSHGQGASYEQY
TRBJ2-7	TRBV12-3/TRBV12-4	ASSPSSGSEQY
TRBJ2-1	TRBV9	ASSVVAGGPGEQF
TRBJ1-6	TRBV27	ASSLFSNSPLH
TRBJ2-2	TRBV7-3	ASSPTSGRASTGELF
TRBJ2-5	TRBV28	ASSSSGQGQETQY
TRBJ1-1	TRBV10-3	AIRGNDLLNTEAF
TRBJ1-6	TRBV19	ASSPDRASLH
TRBJ2-6	TRBV5-1	ASNDRAGANVLT
TRBJ2-7	TRBV12-3/TRBV12-4	ASSFNSAAYEQY
TRBJ1-2	TRBV7-6	ASSLTPGGAGYT
TRBJ1-2	TRBV7-2	ASSYDNSKKGNYGYT
TRBJ2-7	TRBV6-6	ASSSLRGKGTVYEQY
TRBJ1-2	TRBV29-1	SVLTGDYGYT
TRBJ2-1	TRBV6-2/TRBV6-3	ASSSPLREQF
TRBJ2-3	TRBV6-1	ASSERRVLTDTQY
TRBJ1-1	TRBV27	ASSYDLNTEAF
TRBJ1-1	TRBV7-2	ASSQMVGTEAF
TRBJ1-2	TRBV4-1	ASSHTGANYGYT